The clone carrying this T cell receptor beta chain was detected once. The record originates from a study of blood T cell repertoires in COVID-19. Study background: Some COVID-19 samples were acute and others convalescent; all came from the United States, Italy and Spain.

The table came from immunoSEQ multiplex PCR; TCRdb's copy has only in-frame clones and leaves some out. The sample carries a few hundred thousand clones, nearly 90% recorded once. Those enrolled, adults aged roughly 18 to 90 years, came from some 25 US areas. Participants had their cohort set by participant-reported clinical history. No more than 2 weeks before study entry, exposed participants had met a case of COVID-19. There are 16 residues in the CDR3. Trimming took 2 bases from V and 3 from J, leaving 13 bases between them. Looked up from germline, CDR1 is MGHRA and CDR2 is YSYEKL. The clonotype comes from a woman aged 45-60 years who had been exposed to COVID-19. Sequenced: PBMCs or T cells enriched from blood (not recorded which). V and J are TRBV4-1 and TRBJ1-4; D gene uncertain. In nucleotides, the CDR3 is TGCGCCAGCAGCCAATCCCCGGGTTGGTCTAATGAAAAACTGTTTTTT. It translates to CASSQSPGWSNEKLFF.